This paragraph reports one TCR beta chain. What it recognizes is unknown. This sample was taken from a study of OX40 agonist ivuxolimab in advanced cancers. Study summary: Age averaged around 58 years (range about 23 to 80), and roughly 80% were male. Points from the study as a whole: Expanded clones were, on average, more numerous among CD8+ T cells than CD4+.

Sequencing was performed with immunoSEQ multiplex PCR; in TCRdb, only in-frame clones are kept and a portion is missing. This sample yields about 30,000 clones, of which less than 80% are seen a single time; less than 30% belongs to the top ten. In germline, CDR1 is WNHNN, CDR2 SYGVQD (reference sequence). The ends were cut back, 2 bases at V and 0 bases at J, with 8 bases in the middle. The CDR3 covers 14 residues. Here the sequenced sample was CD4+ or CD8+ T cells sorted from blood, taken in a trial of the OX40 agonist ivuxolimab. The receptor was derived from an adult with an advanced solid tumor such as melanoma, head and neck, liver or kidney cancer. The rearrangement links TRBV10-1 to TRBJ2-7; no reliable D call. The CDR3 spells CASSEGIGSYEQYF. As DNA, the CDR3 is TGCGCCAGCAGTGAGGGGATTGGCTCCTACGAGCAGTACTTC.